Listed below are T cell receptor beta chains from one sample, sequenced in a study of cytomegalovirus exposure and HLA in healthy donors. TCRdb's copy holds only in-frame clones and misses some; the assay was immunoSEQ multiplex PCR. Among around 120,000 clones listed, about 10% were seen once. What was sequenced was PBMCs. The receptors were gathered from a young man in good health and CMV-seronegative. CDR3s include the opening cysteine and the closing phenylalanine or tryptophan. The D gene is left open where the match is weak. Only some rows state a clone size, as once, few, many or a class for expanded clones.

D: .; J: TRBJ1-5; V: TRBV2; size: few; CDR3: CASSEGRGQPQHF; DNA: TGTGCCAGCAGTGAGGGCCGTGGCCAGCCCCAGCATTTT
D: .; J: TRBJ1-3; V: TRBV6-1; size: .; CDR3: CASSMDWSGNTIYF; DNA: TGTGCCAGCAGTATGGACTGGTCTGGAAACACCATATATTTT
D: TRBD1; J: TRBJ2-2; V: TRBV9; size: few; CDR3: CASSRTGTELTGELFF; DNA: TGTGCCAGCAGCCGAACCGGGACAGAATTGACCGGGGAGCTGTTTTTT
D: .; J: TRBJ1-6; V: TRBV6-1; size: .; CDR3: CASTNSGQYNSPLHF; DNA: TGTGCCAGCACCAACTCAGGGCAGTATAATTCACCCCTCCACTTT
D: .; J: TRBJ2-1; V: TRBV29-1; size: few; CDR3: CSVEKLGRPNEQFF; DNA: TGCAGCGTTGAAAAATTGGGCAGACCCAATGAGCAGTTCTTC
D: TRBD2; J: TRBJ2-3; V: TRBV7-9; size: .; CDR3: CASSLYTSGSTDTQYF; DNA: TGTGCCAGCAGCTTATATACTAGCGGTAGCACAGATACGCAGTATTTT
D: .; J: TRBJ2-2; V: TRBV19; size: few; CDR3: CASTSQLNTGELFF; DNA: TGTGCCAGTACCAGTCAGTTGAACACCGGGGAGCTGTTTTTT
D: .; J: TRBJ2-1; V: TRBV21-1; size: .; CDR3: CASSTRRQGLNEQFF; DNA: TGTGCCAGCAGCACGCGAAGACAGGGTTTGAATGAGCAGTTCTTC
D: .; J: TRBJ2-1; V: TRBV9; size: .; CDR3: CASSVGLGTYNEQFF; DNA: TGTGCCAGCAGCGTCGGACTGGGGACCTACAATGAGCAGTTCTTC
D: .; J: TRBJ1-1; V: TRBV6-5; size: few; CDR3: CASRAQGRAEAFF; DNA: TGTGCCAGCAGGGCTCAGGGGAGGGCTGAAGCTTTCTTT
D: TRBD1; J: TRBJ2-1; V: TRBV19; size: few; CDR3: CASSIRDRGFF; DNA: TGTGCCAGTAGTATCCGGGACAGGGGGTTCTTC
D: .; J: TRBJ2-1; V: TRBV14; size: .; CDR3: CASSQSGAGEQFF; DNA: TGTGCCAGCAGCCAATCAGGGGCGGGTGAGCAGTTCTTC
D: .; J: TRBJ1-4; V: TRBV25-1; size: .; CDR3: CASSRSGTEKLFF; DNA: TGTGCCAGCAGTAGGAGCGGGACTGAAAAACTGTTTTTT
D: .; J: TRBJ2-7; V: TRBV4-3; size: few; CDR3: CASSQVRGVYEQYF; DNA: TGCGCCAGCAGCCAAGTGCGAGGTGTGTACGAGCAGTACTTC
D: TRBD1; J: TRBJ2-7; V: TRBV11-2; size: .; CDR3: CASSLGQGDIYEQYF; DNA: TGTGCCAGCAGCCTGGGACAGGGAGATATCTACGAGCAGTACTTC
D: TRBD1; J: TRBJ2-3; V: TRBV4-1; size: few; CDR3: CASSQGGQVTDTQYF; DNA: TGCGCCAGCAGCCAAGGTGGACAGGTCACAGATACGCAGTATTTT
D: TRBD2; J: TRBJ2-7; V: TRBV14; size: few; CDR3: CASRPLGGESYEQYF; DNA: TGTGCCAGCAGGCCGCTCGGGGGGGAGTCCTACGAGCAGTACTTC
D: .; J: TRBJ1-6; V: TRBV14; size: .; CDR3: CASSQDAGWNPPLHF; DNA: TGTGCCAGCAGCCAAGATGCAGGGTGGAATCCACCCCTCCACTTT
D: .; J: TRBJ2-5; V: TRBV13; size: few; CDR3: CASSLVIEETQYF; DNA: TGTGCCAGCAGCTTAGTAATAGAAGAGACCCAGTACTTC
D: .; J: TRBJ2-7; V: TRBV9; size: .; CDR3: CASSVDPGGTYEQYF; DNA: TGTGCCAGCAGCGTAGATCCGGGGGGCACCTACGAGCAGTACTTC
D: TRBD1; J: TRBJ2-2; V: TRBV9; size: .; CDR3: CASSVDEGGAGTGELFF; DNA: TGTGCCAGCAGCGTAGATGAAGGGGGCGCTGGCACCGGGGAGCTGTTTTTT
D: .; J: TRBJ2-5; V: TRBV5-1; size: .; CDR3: CASSTGGRHNQETQYF; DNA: TGCGCCAGCAGCACCGGGGGAAGACACAACCAAGAGACCCAGTACTTC
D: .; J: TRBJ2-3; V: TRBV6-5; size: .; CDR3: CASSYSDGGDTQYF; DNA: TGTGCCAGCAGTTACTCGGACGGCGGGGATACGCAGTATTTT
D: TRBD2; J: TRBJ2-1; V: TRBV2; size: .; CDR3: CASGGTSPNEQFF; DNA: TGTGCCAGTGGGGGGACTAGTCCCAATGAGCAGTTCTTC
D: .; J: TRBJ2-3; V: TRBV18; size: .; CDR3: CASSQTGKAGADTQYF; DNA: TGTGCCAGCTCCCAAACAGGGAAAGCAGGGGCAGATACGCAGTATTTT
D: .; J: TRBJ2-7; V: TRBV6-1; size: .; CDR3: CASSDGAPVSSYEQYF; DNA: TGTGCCAGCAGTGATGGTGCGCCGGTAAGCTCCTACGAGCAGTACTTC
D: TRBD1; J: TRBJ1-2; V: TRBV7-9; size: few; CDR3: CASSSGQGGGYTF; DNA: TGTGCCAGCAGCTCGGGACAGGGGGGGGGCTACACCTTC
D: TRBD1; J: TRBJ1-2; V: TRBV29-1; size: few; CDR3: CSDTGVSYGYTF; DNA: TGCAGCGATACAGGGGTCAGCTATGGCTACACCTTC
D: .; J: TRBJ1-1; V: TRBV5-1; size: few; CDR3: CASSLSPNTEAFF; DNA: TGCGCCAGCAGCTTATCTCCGAACACTGAAGCTTTCTTT
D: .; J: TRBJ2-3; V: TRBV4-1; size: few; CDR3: CASGQGVGSIADTQYF; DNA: TGCGCCAGCGGCCAAGGGGTAGGGAGTATCGCAGATACGCAGTATTTT
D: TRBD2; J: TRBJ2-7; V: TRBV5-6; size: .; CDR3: CASSLDGRGRAYEQYF; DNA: TGTGCCAGCAGCTTGGACGGGAGGGGACGGGCCTACGAGCAGTACTTC
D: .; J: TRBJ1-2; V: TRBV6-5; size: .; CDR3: CASKGAVYYGYTF; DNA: TGTGCCAGCAAAGGGGCAGTATACTATGGCTACACCTTC
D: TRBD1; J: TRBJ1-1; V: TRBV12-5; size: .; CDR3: CASGLVIGGDTEAFF; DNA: TGTGCTAGTGGTTTGGTAATAGGGGGCGACACTGAAGCTTTCTTT
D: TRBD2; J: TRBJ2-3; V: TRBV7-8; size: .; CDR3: CASSSLAEKGDTQYF; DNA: TGTGCCAGCAGCTCCCTAGCGGAAAAGGGAGATACGCAGTATTTT
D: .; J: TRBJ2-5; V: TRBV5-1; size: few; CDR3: CASSPLYQETQYF; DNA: TGCGCCAGCAGCCCCCTGTACCAAGAGACCCAGTACTTC
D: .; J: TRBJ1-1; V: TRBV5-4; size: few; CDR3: CASSLESGGPLNTEAFF; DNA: TGTGCCAGCAGCTTGGAGTCAGGCGGGCCGTTGAACACTGAAGCTTTCTTT